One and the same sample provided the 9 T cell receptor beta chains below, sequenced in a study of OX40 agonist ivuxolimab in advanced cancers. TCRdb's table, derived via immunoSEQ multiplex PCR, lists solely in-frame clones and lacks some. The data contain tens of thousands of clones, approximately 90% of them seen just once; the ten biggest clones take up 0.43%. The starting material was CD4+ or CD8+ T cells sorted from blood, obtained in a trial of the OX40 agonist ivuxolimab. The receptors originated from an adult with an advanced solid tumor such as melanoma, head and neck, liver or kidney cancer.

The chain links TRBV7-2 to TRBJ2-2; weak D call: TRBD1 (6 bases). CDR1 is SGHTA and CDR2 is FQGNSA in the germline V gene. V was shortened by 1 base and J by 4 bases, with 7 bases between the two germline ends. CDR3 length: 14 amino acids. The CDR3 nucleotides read TGTGCCAGCAGCTTAGTAGGGGGCACCGGGGAGCTGTTTTTT. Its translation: CASSLVGGTGELFF.

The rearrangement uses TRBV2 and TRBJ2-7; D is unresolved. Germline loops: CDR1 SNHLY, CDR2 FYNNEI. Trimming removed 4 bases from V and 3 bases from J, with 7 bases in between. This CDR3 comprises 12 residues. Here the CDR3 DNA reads TGTGCCAGCAGTGCTAATGACTACGAGCAGTACTTC. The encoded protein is CASSANDYEQYF.

The CDR3 region is CASSLGRYGYTF. DNA for the CDR3: TGCGCCAGCAGCTTAGGTCGGTATGGCTACACCTTC. This chain joins TRBV5-1 and TRBJ1-2, with unresolved D. V lost 2 bases, J lost 5 bases, and 7 bases lay in between. Germline V CDR1 and CDR2: SGHRS, YFSETQ. The CDR3 consists of 12 residues.

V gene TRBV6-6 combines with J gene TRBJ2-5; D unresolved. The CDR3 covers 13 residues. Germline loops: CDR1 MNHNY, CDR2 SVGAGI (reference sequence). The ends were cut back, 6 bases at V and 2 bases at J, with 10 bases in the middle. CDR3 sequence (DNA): TGTGCCAGCAGAAACAGCGCTCAAGAGACCCAGTACTTC. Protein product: CASRNSAQETQYF.

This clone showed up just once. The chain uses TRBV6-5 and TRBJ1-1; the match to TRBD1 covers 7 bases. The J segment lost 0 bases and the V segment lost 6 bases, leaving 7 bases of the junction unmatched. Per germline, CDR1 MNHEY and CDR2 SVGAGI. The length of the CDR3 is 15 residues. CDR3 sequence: CASSPGGSMNTEAFF. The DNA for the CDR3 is TGTGCCAGCAGCCCAGGGGGGTCAATGAACACTGAAGCTTTCTTT.

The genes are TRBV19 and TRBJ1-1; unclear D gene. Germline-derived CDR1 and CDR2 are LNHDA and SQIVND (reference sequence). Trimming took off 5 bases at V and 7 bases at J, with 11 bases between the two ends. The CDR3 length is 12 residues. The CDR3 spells CASSASGYEAFF. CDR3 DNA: TGTGCCAGTAGTGCCTCCGGGTATGAAGCTTTCTTT.

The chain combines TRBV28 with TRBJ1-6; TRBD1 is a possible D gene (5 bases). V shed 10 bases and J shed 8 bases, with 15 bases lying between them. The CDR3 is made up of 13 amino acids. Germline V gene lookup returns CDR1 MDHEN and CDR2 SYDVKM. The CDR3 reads CATRDGLYSPLHF. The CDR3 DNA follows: TGTGCCACTCGGGACGGGTTGTATTCACCCCTCCACTTT.

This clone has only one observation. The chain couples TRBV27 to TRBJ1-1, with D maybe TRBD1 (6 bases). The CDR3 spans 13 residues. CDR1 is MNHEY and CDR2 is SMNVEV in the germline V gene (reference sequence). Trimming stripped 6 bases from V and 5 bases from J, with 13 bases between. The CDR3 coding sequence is TGTGCCAGCAGATCCGCAGGGGAGACTGAAGCTTTCTTT. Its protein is CASRSAGETEAFF.

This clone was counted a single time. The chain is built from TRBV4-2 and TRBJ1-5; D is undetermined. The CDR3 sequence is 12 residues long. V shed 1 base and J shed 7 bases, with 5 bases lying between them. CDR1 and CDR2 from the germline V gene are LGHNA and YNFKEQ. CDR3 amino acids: CASSQGGQPQHF. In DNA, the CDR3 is TGTGCCAGCAGCCAAGGAGGACAGCCCCAGCATTTT.